This entry lists 21 T cell receptor beta chains sequenced from one sample in a study of T cell repertoires in cytomegalovirus infection. TCRdb itself ran the reads through MiXCR, one entry per CDR3 protein. Of about 740,000 distinct CDR3 sequences listed, roughly 35% are singletons. Sequenced input: PBMCs. The receptors derive from a human donor in good health (CMV status not recorded). Some clones in this sample may be carry-over from other donors' samples.

The chain links TRBV28 to TRBJ1-5; 7 bases map to TRBD1. This CDR3 contains 16 residues. Germline assignment: CDR1 MDHEN and CDR2 SYDVKM. J gave up 2 bases and V 3 bases, and 7 bases lay outside the gene matches. As DNA, the CDR3 is TGTGCCAGCAGTTTCAGGGGGGGGCAGGGCAATCAGCCCCAGCATTTT. Translated, it gives CASSFRGGQGNQPQHF.

The J gene is TRBJ1-5, the V gene TRBV6-6; D is uncertain. The CDR3 is 13 amino acids. V was trimmed by 2 bases and J by 0 bases, leaving 2 bases between them. The germline V gene has CDR1 MNHNY and CDR2 SVGAGI (reference sequence). CDR3 DNA: TGTGCCAGCAGTTACATTAGCAATCAGCCCCAGCATTTT. This translates into CASSYISNQPQHF.

This clonotype occurred a few times. Written as DNA, the CDR3 is TGTGCCACTCTAGGGATTACGGGACTAGCGGACGGGGAGCTGTTTTTT. Translation gives CATLGITGLADGELFF. J is TRBJ2-2 and V is TRBV6-2 or TRBV6-3; the match to TRBD2 covers 11 bases. Germline V gene lookup returns CDR1 MNHEY and CDR2 SVGEGT. This CDR3 has 16 amino acids. The junction had 14 bases not matched to a gene; V was cut back by 10 bases and J by 7 bases.

The genes are TRBV11-2 and TRBJ1-6; D is unresolved. Trimming took 5 bases from V and 0 from J, leaving 11 bases between them. The CDR3 runs to 16 residues. The germline V gene encodes CDR1 SGHAT and CDR2 FQNNGV. The CDR3 spells CASSRTESSYNSPLHF. The DNA for the CDR3 is TGTGCCAGCAGCAGGACGGAGAGCTCCTATAATTCACCCCTCCACTTT.

The chain couples TRBV19 to TRBJ1-5; weak D call: TRBD1 (6 bases). Per germline, CDR1 LNHDA and CDR2 SQIVND (reference sequence). The CDR3 contains 14 residues. V dropped 10 bases and J dropped 0 bases, with 13 bases sitting between them. The CDR3 protein is CATTDSYSNQPQHF. The DNA for the CDR3 is TGTGCCACTACGGACAGCTATAGCAATCAGCCCCAGCATTTT.

This clonotype appeared a few times. The V gene is TRBV11-2, the J gene TRBJ1-3; no clear D gene. V lost 2 bases, J lost 3 bases, and 5 bases lay in between. Germline lookup yields CDR1 SGHAT and CDR2 FQNNGV. CDR3 length: 13 amino acids. The CDR3 DNA follows: TGTGCCAGCAGCTTACAGGATGGAAACACCATATATTTT. Its protein is CASSLQDGNTIYF.

There are a few counts of this clonotype. This sequence joins TRBV6-2 or TRBV6-3 and TRBJ2-1; D possibly uses TRBD1 or TRBD2 (6 bases each). CDR1 and CDR2 from the germline V gene are MNHEY and SVGEGT. The CDR3 has 17 amino acids. Trimming cost V 4 bases and J 4 bases, with 20 bases left between them. CDR3 DNA sequence: TGTGCCAGCAGTTTCTCGAGGGGGGCAGGGGAATACAATGAGCAGTTCTTC. Protein product: CASSFSRGAGEYNEQFF.

V is TRBV14 and J is TRBJ1-6; unclear D gene. Germline CDR1 and CDR2: SGHDN and FVKESK. The CDR3 totals 15 residues. Trimming left V 0 bases short and J 3 bases short, with 6 bases between. The CDR3 loop is CASSQDPVYNSPLHF. CDR3 DNA: TGTGCCAGCAGCCAAGATCCGGTCTATAATTCACCCCTCCACTTT. Complete variable domain (other parts from reference TRBV14 and TRBJ1-6): EAGVTQFPSHSVIEKGQTVTLRCDPISGHDNLYWYRRVMGKEIKFLLHFVKESKQDESGMPNNRFLAERTGGTYSTLKVQPAELEDSGVYFCASSQDPVYNSPLHFGNGTRLTVT.

This chain links TRBV24-1 with TRBJ2-2; D gene unclear. In germline, CDR1 is KGHDR, CDR2 SFDVKD. The CDR3 totals 13 residues. Between the trimmed V and J ends, which lost 3 bases and 7 bases, there was a span of 8 bases. The CDR3 reads CATSDPPSGELFF. The CDR3, as DNA: TGTGCCACCAGTGATCCGCCTAGCGGGGAGCTGTTTTTT.

This clonotype occurred a few times. This chain connects TRBV7-2 to TRBJ2-1; TRBD2 matches at 13 bases. CDR1 is SGHTA and CDR2 is FQGNSA in the germline V gene. The CDR3 length is 15 residues. The V and J ends lost 4 bases and 15 bases, in that order; junction bases with no gene match: 12. CDR3 nucleotide sequence: TGTGCCAGCAGCTGGGGACTAGCGGGAAGCTACTCTCCGTTCTTC. Residues: CASSWGLAGSYSPFF.

V is TRBV29-1 and J is TRBJ2-1; tentative D call: TRBD2 (6 bases). Germline assignment: CDR1 SQVTM and CDR2 ANQGSEA. This CDR3 is 15 amino acids long. Trimming shortened V by 8 bases and J by 9 bases, and 26 bases separated the two germline ends. CDR3 DNA sequence: TGCAGCTCTGGGGGGAGGTCAGGCGGTGCAGGTGAGCAGTTCTTC. It yields the protein CSSGGRSGGAGEQFF.

V gene TRBV11-2 combines with J gene TRBJ1-2; D is unresolved. The germline gives CDR1 SGHAT, CDR2 FQNNGV. Trimming took 3 bases from V and 2 from J, leaving 10 bases between them. The CDR3 is made up of 14 amino acids. This CDR3 reads CASSFQLTNYGYTF. The CDR3 DNA follows: TGTGCCAGCAGCTTCCAGCTGACCAACTATGGCTACACCTTC.

J is TRBJ1-2 and V is TRBV27; tentatively, D is TRBD1 (6 bases). The ends were cut back, 0 bases at V and 1 base at J, with 9 bases in the middle. This CDR3 comprises 15 residues. The germline V gene has CDR1 MNHEY and CDR2 SMNVEV (reference sequence). The CDR3 region has the DNA TGTGCCAGCAGTTTATCAGCAGGGGTTAACTATGGCTACACCTTC. Its translation: CASSLSAGVNYGYTF.

J is TRBJ2-1 and V is TRBV28; a possible D gene is TRBD2 (7 bases). This CDR3 is built from 16 residues. In germline, CDR1 is MDHEN, CDR2 SYDVKM. V lost 5 bases and J 0 bases, leaving 14 bases between the germline ends. CDR3 sequence: CASSPRGASSYNEQFF. The CDR3 nucleotides read TGTGCCAGCAGTCCCCGGGGGGCCAGCTCCTACAATGAGCAGTTCTTC. The whole variable domain, remainder taken from reference TRBV28 and TRBJ2-1, is DVKVTQSSRYLVKRTGEKVFLECVQDMDHENMFWYRQDPGLGLRLIYFSYDVKMKEKGDIPEGYSVSREKKERFSLILESASTNQTSMYLCASSPRGASSYNEQFFGPGTRLTVL.

This clonotype has at least ten counts. The rearrangement uses TRBV7-2 and TRBJ1-1; D is ambiguous. The CDR3 loop spans 13 amino acids. The V end was cut by 3 bases, the J end by 7 bases, with 12 bases between. CDR1 SGHTA and CDR2 FQGNSA come from the germline V gene. CDR3 sequence (DNA): TGTGCCAGCAGCTTTCGGACGGTAATTGAAGCTTTCTTT. Amino acid sequence: CASSFRTVIEAFF.

This chain connects TRBV28 to TRBJ1-1; a weak D match, TRBD1 (6 bases). Germline V CDR1 and CDR2: MDHEN, SYDVKM. Deletions cut 1 base from V and 4 bases from J, with 10 bases between. This CDR3 is built from 14 residues. This CDR3 reads CASSLYRVGTEAFF. The DNA of the CDR3 is TGTGCCAGCAGTTTATACAGGGTTGGCACTGAAGCTTTCTTT.

Comments on this clonotype: This clone may be a read error of a much larger clone one base away. The CDR3 nucleotides read TGTGCCAGCAGCGTTCGGCGGACCAGGACTGAAGATTTCTTT. It specifies CASSVRRTRTEDFF. The rearrangement joins TRBV7-2 to TRBJ1-1; D gene uncertain. Germline V gene data show CDR1 as SGHTA and CDR2 as FQGNSA. The CDR3 loop spans 14 amino acids.

A single count supports this clonotype. At one end, the junction sequence differs from germline, possibly due to a read error. The chain has TRBV28 and TRBJ1-1; weak D call: TRBD1 (6 bases). CDR1 MDHEN and CDR2 SYDVKM come from the germline V gene. The length of the CDR3 is 15 residues. The CDR3 here is CSSRDWTVLNTEAFF. The CDR3 DNA reads TGTTCCAGCAGGGATTGGACAGTTCTGAACACTGAAGCTTTCTTT.

This chain joins TRBV28 and TRBJ2-7; 7 nucleotides line up with TRBD1. The CDR3 contains 14 residues. V lost 3 bases, J lost 5 bases, and 7 bases stayed unmatched. Germline CDR1 and CDR2: MDHEN and SYDVKM. CDR3 nucleotide sequence: TGTGCCAGCAGTTTCCGGACAGGAGAGAACGAGCAGTACTTC. It specifies CASSFRTGENEQYF.

The J gene is TRBJ2-7, the V gene TRBV11-2; 7 bases are shared with TRBD1. The CDR3 loop spans 15 amino acids. J was trimmed by 3 bases and V by 6 bases; bases with no gene match: 11. The germline V gene has CDR1 SGHAT and CDR2 FQNNGV. The chain's CDR3 is CASRGQTGNVYEQYF. CDR3 nucleotides: TGTGCCAGCAGGGGACAGACAGGGAATGTCTACGAGCAGTACTTC.

The chain recombines TRBV5-1 with TRBJ2-5, with a weak D call TRBD1 (7 bases). V was shortened by 4 bases and J by 5 bases, with 15 bases between the two germline ends. The CDR3 spans 14 residues. Germline V CDR1 and CDR2: SGHRS, YFSETQ. CDR3 sequence (DNA): TGCGCCAGCAGCGATCAGGGGGGTCAGGAGACCCAGTACTTC. This translates into CASSDQGGQETQYF.